This T cell receptor (beta chain) is from a study of identifying expanded T cells in peripheral blood. Study outcomes and limitations: Across healthy donors, higher total template counts meant significantly greater roughly 2-week count variance. Differentially abundant clones: roughly 1.2 between replicates, around 16 at approximately 13 days, less than 25 at four.

Repertoires were generated with immunoSEQ multiplex PCR, while TCRdb's copy carries only in-frame clones and drops some. This sample has tens of thousands of clones, with approximately 85% found just once. In regard to this clone: Its specificity is unknown.

Germline-derived CDR1 and CDR2 are SGHRS and YFSETQ. The CDR3 runs to 15 residues. The V and J ends lost 4 bases and 6 bases, in that order; junction bases with no gene match: 5. The source material was blood. The TCR was taken from a person between 18 and 69 years old in good health. V is TRBV5-1 and J is TRBJ2-2, with 11 positions matching TRBD1. CDR3 residues: CASSVDRGHAGELFF. The CDR3 DNA sequence: TGCGCCAGCAGCGTGGACAGGGGGCATGCCGGGGAGCTGTTTTTT.